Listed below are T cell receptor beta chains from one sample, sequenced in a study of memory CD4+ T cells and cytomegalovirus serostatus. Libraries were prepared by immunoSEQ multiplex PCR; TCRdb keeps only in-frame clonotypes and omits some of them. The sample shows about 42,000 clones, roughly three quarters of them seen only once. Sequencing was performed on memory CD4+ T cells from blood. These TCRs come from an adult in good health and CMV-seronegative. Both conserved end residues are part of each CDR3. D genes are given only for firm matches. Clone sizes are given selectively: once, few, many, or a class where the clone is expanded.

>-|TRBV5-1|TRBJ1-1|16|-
CASSLGTRRFGTEAFF
TGCGCCAGCAGCTTGGGGACCCGGCGGTTTGGCACTGAAGCTTTCTTT
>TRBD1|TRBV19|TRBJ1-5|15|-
CASRLDRASNQPQHF
TGTGCCAGCCGCCTAGACAGGGCAAGCAATCAGCCCCAGCATTTT
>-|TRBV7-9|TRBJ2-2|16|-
CASSFRASLSTGELFF
TGTGCCAGCAGCTTTCGAGCGAGCCTCAGCACCGGGGAGCTGTTTTTT
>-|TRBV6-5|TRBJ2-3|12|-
CASRRLGGTQYF
TGTGCCAGCAGGCGACTAGGAGGGACGCAGTATTTT
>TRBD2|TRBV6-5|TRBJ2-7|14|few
CASSYSGGSYEQYF
TGTGCCAGCAGTTATTCCGGGGGGAGCTACGAGCAGTACTTC
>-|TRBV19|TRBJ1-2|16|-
CASSPTVGGAGYGYTF
TGTGCCAGTAGTCCCACGGTGGGGGGCGCTGGATATGGCTACACCTTC
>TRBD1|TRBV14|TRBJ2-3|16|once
CASRLAGTGGTDTQYF
TGTGCCAGCAGACTCGCCGGTACAGGGGGTACAGATACGCAGTATTTT
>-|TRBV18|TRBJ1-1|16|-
CASSPEVRGKNTEAFF
TGTGCCAGCTCACCAGAAGTCAGGGGCAAAAATACTGAAGCTTTCTTT
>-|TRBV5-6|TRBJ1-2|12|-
CASSTRDNGYTF
TGTGCCAGCAGCACCCGGGACAATGGCTACACCTTC
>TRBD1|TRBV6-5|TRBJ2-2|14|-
CASMTGTNTGELFF
TGTGCCAGCATGACAGGGACGAACACCGGGGAGCTGTTTTTT
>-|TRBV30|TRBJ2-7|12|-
CALQQVSYEQYF
TGTGCCTTACAACAGGTTTCGTACGAGCAGTACTTC
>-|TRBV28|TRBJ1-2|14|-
CASTPPGRHYGYTF
TGTGCCAGCACCCCGCCGGGACGGCACTATGGCTACACCTTC
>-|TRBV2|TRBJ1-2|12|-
CASSEAVVGYTF
TGTGCCAGCAGTGAAGCGGTGGTTGGCTACACCTTC
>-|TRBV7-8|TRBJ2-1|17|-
CASSLPRRLARHNEQFF
TGTGCCAGCAGCTTACCCAGAAGGCTAGCTCGGCACAATGAGCAGTTCTTC
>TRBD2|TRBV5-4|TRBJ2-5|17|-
CASSLGVAGAGQEAQYF
TGTGCCAGCAGCTTGGGTGTAGCGGGGGCGGGCCAAGAGGCCCAGTACTTC
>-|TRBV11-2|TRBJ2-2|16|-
CASSLGIGAGPGELFF
TGTGCCAGCAGCTTAGGAATTGGGGCGGGTCCCGGGGAGCTGTTTTTT
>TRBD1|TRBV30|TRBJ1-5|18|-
CAWSVISFGTGLSQPQHF
TGTGCCTGGAGTGTAATTTCGTTCGGGACAGGGTTGTCTCAGCCCCAGCATTTT
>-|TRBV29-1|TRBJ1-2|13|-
CSVGGQGNYGYTF
TGCAGCGTTGGCGGTCAGGGGAACTATGGCTACACCTTC
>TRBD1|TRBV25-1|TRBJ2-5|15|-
CASNTGQGVLETQYF
TGTGCCAGCAACACCGGACAGGGAGTTTTGGAGACCCAGTACTTC
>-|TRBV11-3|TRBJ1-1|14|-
CASSLGRGDTEAFF
TGTGCCAGCAGCTTAGGTCGGGGGGACACTGAAGCTTTCTTT
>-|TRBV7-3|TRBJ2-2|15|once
CASSSGATNTGELFF
TGTGCCAGCAGCTCCGGGGCTACGAACACCGGGGAGCTGTTTTTT
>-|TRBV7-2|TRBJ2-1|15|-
CASSLVGNQGNEQFF
TGTGCCAGCAGCTTAGTAGGAAATCAAGGGAATGAGCAGTTCTTC
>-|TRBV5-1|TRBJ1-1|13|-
CASSLREGTEAFF
TGCGCCAGCAGCTTGCGGGAGGGGACTGAAGCTTTCTTT
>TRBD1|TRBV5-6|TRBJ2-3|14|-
CASSLGGQGSTQYF
TGTGCCAGCAGCTTGGGGGGACAGGGAAGTACGCAGTATTTT
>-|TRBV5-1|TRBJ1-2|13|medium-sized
CASSSTGDYGYTF
TGCGCCAGCAGCTCGACAGGAGACTATGGCTACACCTTC
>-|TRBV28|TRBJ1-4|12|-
CATGQVGEKLFF
TGTGCCACCGGGCAGGTCGGCGAAAAACTGTTTTTT
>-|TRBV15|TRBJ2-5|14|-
CATSRDLGRETQYF
TGTGCCACCAGCAGAGATCTAGGGAGAGAGACCCAGTACTTC
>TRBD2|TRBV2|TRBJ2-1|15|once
CASSSQGLADNEQFF
TGTGCCAGCAGTTCGCAGGGACTAGCGGACAATGAGCAGTTCTTC
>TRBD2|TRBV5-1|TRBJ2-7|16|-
CASSPAGSGGALEQYF
TGCGCCAGCAGCCCCGCTGGTAGCGGGGGGGCCCTCGAGCAGTACTTC
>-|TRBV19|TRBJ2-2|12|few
CASTGDTGELFF
TGTGCCAGTACAGGGGACACCGGGGAGCTGTTTTTT
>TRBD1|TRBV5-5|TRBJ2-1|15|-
CASSFPGQANRGQFF
TGTGCCAGCAGTTTCCCGGGACAGGCAAATCGTGGGCAGTTCTTC
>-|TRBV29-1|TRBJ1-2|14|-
CSVAGGGVGYGYTF
TGCAGCGTTGCTGGGGGCGGTGTTGGCTATGGCTACACCTTC
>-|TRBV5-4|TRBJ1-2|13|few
CASSSTGTSGYTF
TGTGCCAGCAGCTCTACAGGGACAAGCGGCTACACCTTC
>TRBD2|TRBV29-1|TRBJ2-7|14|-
CSVEGLAATSEQYF
TGCAGCGTTGAGGGACTAGCGGCGACCTCCGAGCAGTACTTC
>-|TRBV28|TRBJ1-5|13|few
CASTLGGYQPQHF
TGTGCCAGCACTCTAGGGGGGTATCAGCCCCAGCATTTT